This TCR beta chain was observed in a study of read filtering for tumor transcriptome and immune sequencing. In this sample, this clonotype turned up many times. What it recognizes is unknown. General study results and limits: Compared with RNA-seq, IR-seq gave much higher clonotype depth and reliability. Around 82% of IR-seq clonotypes had a single read, yet these held approximately 3.7% of reads.

Molecular barcoded adaptors covering alpha/delta and beta/gamma chains were used on approximately 400 ng RNA. TCRdb re-analysed the reads in MiXCR, keeping a single row per CDR3 protein. The sample has 25,000 to 35,000 distinct CDR3 sequences; less than 20% are singletons. CDR1 is MDHEN, CDR2 SYDVKM, per germline. The V end was cut by 7 bases, the J end by 0 bases, with 15 bases between. The CDR3 contains 16 residues. The TCR was taken from a donor aged 40 or over with multiple myeloma. The sample comprised a population of CD138-negative cells sorted from bone marrow. The chain couples TRBV28 to TRBJ2-2; D is undetermined. The CDR3 nucleotides are TGTGCCAGCAATAGTCCCCTCGCCGCGAACACCGGGGAGCTGTTTTTT. It encodes CASNSPLAANTGELFF.